This TCR beta chain came from a study of regulatory T cells in long-lasting Graves disease. Combining iRepertoire HTBI primers with Arm-PCR of CDR3 regions, the authors built TCR beta libraries. Each CDR3 protein is one row after TCRdb ran MiXCR on the multiplex PCR reads. This repertoire shows roughly 420,000 distinct CDR3 sequences, around 16% found once; its top ten account for about a fifth. The time point is: newly diagnosed GD, antithyroid drugs for less than 3 months. The TCR library used RNA extracted from PBMCs. The clonotype originates from a female donor with Graves disease. This sample comprised peripheral blood mononuclear cells (PBMCs), obtained at new diagnosis, from a patient treated with antithyroid drugs.

The CDR3, as DNA: TGTGCCAGCAGTGACGGAGGGTGGAAGGAAAAACTGTTTTTT. Encoded protein: CASSDGGWKEKLFF. The V gene is TRBV2, the J gene TRBJ1-4; D call uncertain. The CDR3 has 14 amino acids. V lost 3 bases to trimming and J lost 8 bases, with 13 bases between them. Germline loops: CDR1 SNHLY, CDR2 FYNNEI.